This T cell receptor (beta chain) was captured in a study of OX40 agonist ivuxolimab in advanced cancers. Broader study findings: Among some nonresponders, normalized T-cell clonal expansion was also low. In general, CD8+ T cells held more expanded clones than CD4+ did, on average.

This clone was recorded a few times. The antigen remains unidentified. The V gene lost 4 bases and the J gene lost 3 bases, with 21 bases spanning the gap. Per germline, CDR1 MDHEN and CDR2 SYDVKM. The CDR3 is 17 amino acids. Repertoires were generated with immunoSEQ multiplex PCR, while TCRdb's copy carries only in-frame clones and drops some. The sample includes roughly 64,000 clones, about four fifths of them seen just once. This rearrangement joins TRBV28 to TRBJ1-2, with a tentative D call TRBD1 (6 bases). This specimen consisted of CD4+ or CD8+ T cells sorted from blood, obtained in a trial of the OX40 agonist ivuxolimab. This receptor was identified in an adult with an advanced solid tumor such as melanoma, head and neck, liver or kidney cancer. CDR3 DNA sequence: TGTGCCAGCAGTTCGGCAGGGGCCCTCGGGCGTGACTATGGCTACACCTTC. It encodes CASSSAGALGRDYGYTF.